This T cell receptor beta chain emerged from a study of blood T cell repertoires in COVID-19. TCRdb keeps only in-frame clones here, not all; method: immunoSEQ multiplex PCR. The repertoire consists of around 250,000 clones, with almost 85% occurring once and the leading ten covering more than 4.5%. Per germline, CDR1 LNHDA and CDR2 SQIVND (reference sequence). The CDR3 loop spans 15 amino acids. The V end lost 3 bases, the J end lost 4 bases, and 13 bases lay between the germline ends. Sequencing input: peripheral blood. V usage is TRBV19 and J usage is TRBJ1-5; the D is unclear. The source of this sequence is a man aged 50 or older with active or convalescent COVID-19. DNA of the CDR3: TGTGCCAGTAGTATCGGCGTACAGCTAAATCAGCCCCAGCATTTT. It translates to CASSIGVQLNQPQHF.